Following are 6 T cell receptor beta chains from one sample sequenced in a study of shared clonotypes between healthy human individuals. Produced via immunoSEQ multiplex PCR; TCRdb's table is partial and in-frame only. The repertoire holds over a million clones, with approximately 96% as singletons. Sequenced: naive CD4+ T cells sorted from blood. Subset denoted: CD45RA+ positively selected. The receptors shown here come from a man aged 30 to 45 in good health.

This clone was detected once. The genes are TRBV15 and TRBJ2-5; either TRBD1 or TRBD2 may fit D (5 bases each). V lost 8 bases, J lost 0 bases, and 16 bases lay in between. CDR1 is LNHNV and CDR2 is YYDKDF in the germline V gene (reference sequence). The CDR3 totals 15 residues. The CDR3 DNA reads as TGTGCCACCCGAAGGGACCCAGAGAACCAAGAGACCCAGTACTTC. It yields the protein CATRRDPENQETQYF.

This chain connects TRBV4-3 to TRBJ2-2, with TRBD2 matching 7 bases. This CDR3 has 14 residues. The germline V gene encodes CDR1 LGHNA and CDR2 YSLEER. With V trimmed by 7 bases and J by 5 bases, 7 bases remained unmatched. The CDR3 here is CASNKREGTGELFF. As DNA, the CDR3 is TGCGCCAGCAACAAGAGGGAGGGGACCGGGGAGCTGTTTTTT.

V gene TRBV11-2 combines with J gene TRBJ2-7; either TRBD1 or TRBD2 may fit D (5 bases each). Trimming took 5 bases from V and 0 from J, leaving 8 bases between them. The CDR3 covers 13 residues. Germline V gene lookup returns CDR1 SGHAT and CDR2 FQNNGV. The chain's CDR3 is CASSGAGSYEQYF. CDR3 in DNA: TGTGCCAGCAGCGGGGCGGGCTCCTACGAGCAGTACTTC.

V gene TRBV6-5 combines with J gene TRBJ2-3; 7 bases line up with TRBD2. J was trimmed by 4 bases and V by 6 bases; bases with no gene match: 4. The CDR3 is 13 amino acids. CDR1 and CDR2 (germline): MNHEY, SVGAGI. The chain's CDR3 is CASRLARADTQYF. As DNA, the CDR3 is TGTGCCAGCAGACTAGCGCGGGCAGATACGCAGTATTTT.

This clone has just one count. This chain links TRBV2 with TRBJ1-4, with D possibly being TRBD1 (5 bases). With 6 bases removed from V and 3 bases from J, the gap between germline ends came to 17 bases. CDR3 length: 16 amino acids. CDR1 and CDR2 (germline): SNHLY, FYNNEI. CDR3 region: CASRENPTASNEKLFF. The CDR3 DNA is TGTGCCAGCAGGGAAAACCCGACAGCTTCTAATGAAAAACTGTTTTTT.

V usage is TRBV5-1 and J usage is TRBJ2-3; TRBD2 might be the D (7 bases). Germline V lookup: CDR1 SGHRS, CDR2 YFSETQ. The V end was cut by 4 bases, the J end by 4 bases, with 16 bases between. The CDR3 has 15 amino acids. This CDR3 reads CASSPGGSVADTQYF. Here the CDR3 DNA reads TGCGCCAGCAGCCCGGGGGGCTCGGTGGCAGATACGCAGTATTTT. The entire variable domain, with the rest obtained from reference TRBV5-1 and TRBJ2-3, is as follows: KAGVTQTPRYLIKTRGQQVTLSCSPISGHRSVSWYQQTPGQGLQFLFEYFSETQRNKGNFPGRFSGRQFSNSRSEMNVSTLELGDSALYLCASSPGGSVADTQYFGPGTRLTVL.